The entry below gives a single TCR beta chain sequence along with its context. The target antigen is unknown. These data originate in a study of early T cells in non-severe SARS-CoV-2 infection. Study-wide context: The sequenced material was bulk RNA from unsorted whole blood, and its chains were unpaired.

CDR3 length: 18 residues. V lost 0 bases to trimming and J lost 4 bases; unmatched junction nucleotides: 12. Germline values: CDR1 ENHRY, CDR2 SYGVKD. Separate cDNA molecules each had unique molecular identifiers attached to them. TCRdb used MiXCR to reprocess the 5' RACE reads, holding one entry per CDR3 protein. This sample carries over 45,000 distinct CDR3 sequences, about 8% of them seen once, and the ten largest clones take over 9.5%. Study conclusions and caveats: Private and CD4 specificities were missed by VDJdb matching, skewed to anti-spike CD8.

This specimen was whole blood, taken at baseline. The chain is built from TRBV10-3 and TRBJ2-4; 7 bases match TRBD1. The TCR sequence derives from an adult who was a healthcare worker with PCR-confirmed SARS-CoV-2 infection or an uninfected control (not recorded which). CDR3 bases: TGTGCCATCAGTGAGTCCCCAGACTCCGACAGGGTTAAAAACATTCAGTACTTC. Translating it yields CAISESPDSDRVKNIQYF.